The next 21 T cell receptor beta chains were all read from a single sample in a study of T cell clonotyping in hematopoietic cell transplantation (dated by TCRdb to the early 2020s). The library came from the immunoSEQ multiplex PCR assay. In TCRdb, the immuneACCESS table is reduced to in-frame sequences with V and J assigned. These tables do not hold every clone; where another copy was compared, an unresolved V gene accounts for under half, and the others remain unexplained. The sample table lists around 15,000 clones, just over 90% of them with a count of one. The ten largest clones capture less than 2% of the sample. The sample's time point label, in plain terms: recipient sample about 28 days before transplant, after cytoreduction. This specimen was peripheral blood mononuclear cells, taken before stem cell transplant. The receptors stem from a young man with biphenotypic leukemia. Some clones in this sample may be carry-over from other donors' samples.

The CDR3 DNA follows: TGTGCCAGCAGTGAAGCCCCCCCCCTCGAGCAGTACTTC. As protein: CASSEAPPLEQYF. This chain links TRBV6-1 with TRBJ2-7; D is undetermined. The germline V gene has CDR1 MNHNS and CDR2 SASEGT. The CDR3 consists of 13 residues. Trimming stripped 0 bases from V and 6 bases from J, with 9 bases between.

The V call is TRBV7-2, the J call TRBJ2-7; no reliable D call. The ends were cut back, 5 bases at V and 3 bases at J, with 14 bases in the middle. The CDR3 covers 14 residues. Per the germline V gene, CDR1 is SGHTA and CDR2 is FQGNSA. CDR3 sequence: CASSPRVAYYEQYF. The CDR3, as DNA: TGTGCCAGCAGCCCAAGAGTAGCTTACTACGAGCAGTACTTC.

V gene TRBV4-2 combines with J gene TRBJ1-1; no definite D call. The CDR3 spans 19 residues. V was shortened by 0 bases and J by 1 base, with 21 bases between the two germline ends. Germline CDR1 is LGHNA and CDR2 is YNFKEQ. The CDR3 region has the DNA TGTGCCAGCAGCCAAGATATCCCGGATGTAAGGGTGGAGAACACTGAAGCTTTCTTT. Its protein is CASSQDIPDVRVENTEAFF.

The rearrangement joins TRBV5-4 to TRBJ1-1, with D unclear. Germline CDR1 is SGHNT and CDR2 is YYREEE (reference sequence). CDR3 size: 13 residues. V gave up 5 bases and J gave up 0 bases, with 8 bases separating them. CDR3 DNA sequence: TGTGCCAGCAGGCCTGTCCTGAACACTGAAGCTTTCTTT. The encoded protein is CASRPVLNTEAFF.

The chain employs TRBV27 and TRBJ1-2; D possibly corresponds to TRBD1 (5 bases). The V end lost 4 bases, the J end lost 4 bases, and 13 bases lay between the germline ends. Germline V gene data show CDR1 as MNHEY and CDR2 as SMNVEV (reference sequence). This CDR3 is 14 amino acids long. CDR3 protein: CASSSQGGSYGYTF. For the CDR3, the DNA is TGTGCCAGCAGTTCTCAGGGCGGTAGCTATGGCTACACCTTC.

The J gene is TRBJ2-7, the V gene TRBV2; 10 positions match TRBD1. The germline CDR1 and CDR2 sequences are SNHLY and FYNNEI. The CDR3 spans 14 residues. Trimming cost V 6 bases and J 3 bases; bases outside gene matches: 5. Here the CDR3 DNA reads TGTGCCAGCAGGGGACAGGGGCCTTTCTACGAGCAGTACTTC. As protein: CASRGQGPFYEQYF.

The V call is TRBV6-5, the J call TRBJ2-7; D tentatively reads TRBD1 or TRBD2 (5 bases each). CDR3 size: 14 residues. Trimming pared 5 bases from V and 2 bases from J, leaving 13 bases between. Germline V gene data show CDR1 as MNHEY and CDR2 as SVGAGI. The CDR3: CASSIRDGAYEQYF. CDR3 sequence (DNA): TGTGCCAGCAGTATCCGGGACGGAGCCTACGAGCAGTACTTC.

V and J are TRBV30 and TRBJ1-1; maybe TRBD1 (6 bases). CDR1 and CDR2 (germline): GTSNPN, SVGIG (reference sequence). Between the trimmed V and J ends, which lost 7 bases and 0 bases, there was a span of 12 bases. The CDR3 is 13 amino acids. The CDR3 loop is CAYARGMNTEAFF. CDR3 sequence (DNA): TGTGCCTATGCCAGGGGCATGAACACTGAAGCTTTCTTT.

The chain has TRBV19 and TRBJ1-2; no clear D. The CDR3 is made up of 14 amino acids. V lost 7 bases to trimming and J lost 6 bases, with 18 bases between them. Germline CDR1 and CDR2: LNHDA and SQIVND (reference sequence). In DNA form, the CDR3 reads TGTGCCAGTATTCGGCCAGGCAGTTGGGATGGCTACACCTTC. This codes for CASIRPGSWDGYTF.

This sequence joins TRBV30 and TRBJ2-7, with D perhaps being TRBD1 or TRBD2 (5 bases each). V dropped 1 base and J dropped 7 bases, with 11 bases sitting between them. This CDR3 has 12 residues. CDR1 is GTSNPN and CDR2 is SVGIG in the germline V gene (reference sequence). The chain's CDR3 is CAWSERDGEQYF. DNA of the CDR3: TGTGCCTGGAGTGAAAGGGACGGAGAGCAGTACTTC. Variable domain in full (rest from reference TRBV30 and TRBJ2-7): SQTIHQWPATLVQPVGSPLSLECTVEGTSNPNLYWYRQAAGRGLQLLFYSVGIGQISSEVPQNLSASRPQDRQFILSSKKLLLSDSGFYLCAWSERDGEQYFGPGTRLTVT.

J is TRBJ2-5 and V is TRBV25-1; D gene uncertain. The CDR3 is made up of 16 amino acids. The V gene lost 2 bases and the J gene lost 1 base, with 14 bases spanning the gap. The V gene's germline CDR1 is MGHDK and CDR2 SYGVNS. The CDR3 bases are TGTGCCAGCAGTGAAATTAATGGGATCCCCCAAGAGACCCAGTACTTC. Translating gives CASSEINGIPQETQYF.

The J gene is TRBJ1-2, the V gene TRBV7-2, with a weak D call TRBD1 (6 bases). V was trimmed by 3 bases and J by 1 base, leaving 12 bases between them. Germline lookup yields CDR1 SGHTA and CDR2 FQGNSA. CDR3 size: 15 residues. In DNA form, the CDR3 reads TGTGCCAGCAGCTTGACCGGGACACATAACTATGGCTACACCTTC. Translation: CASSLTGTHNYGYTF.

This chain uses TRBV2 with TRBJ1-2; 8 bases fit TRBD1. Germline trimming cut 5 bases from V and 8 bases from J; bases unmatched to any gene: 7. The CDR3 has 13 amino acids. Germline V gives CDR1 SNHLY, CDR2 FYNNEI. CDR3 nucleotides: TGTGCCAGCAGTAAGGACAGGGTGCGAGGCTACACCTTC. It codes for CASSKDRVRGYTF.

The chain has TRBV5-4 and TRBJ1-2; TRBD1 matches 9 bases. The CDR3 runs to 16 residues. The germline V gene has CDR1 SGHNT and CDR2 YYREEE (reference sequence). Germline trimming cut 3 bases from V and 7 bases from J; bases unmatched to any gene: 13. CDR3 bases: TGTGCCAGCAGCTCGGGACAGGGAAGGACATTAGGTGGCTACACCTTC. Its translation is CASSSGQGRTLGGYTF.

The rearrangement joins TRBV4-3 to TRBJ1-4; D unclear. CDR3 size: 16 residues. Deletions cut 0 bases from V and 5 bases from J, with 13 bases between. Looked up from germline, CDR1 is LGHNA and CDR2 is YSLEER. The chain's CDR3 is CASSQDGFSSNEKLFF. CDR3 DNA: TGCGCCAGCAGCCAAGATGGATTCAGCTCAAATGAAAAACTGTTTTTT.

The chain combines TRBV7-2 with TRBJ2-6, with D possibly being TRBD1 (6 bases). This CDR3 spans 17 amino acids. Trimming cost V 5 bases and J 2 bases, with 16 bases left between them. The germline gives CDR1 SGHTA, CDR2 FQGNSA. CDR3 in DNA: TGTGCCAGCAGCCAACCTGAACACAGGGCTGGGGCCAACGTCCTGACTTTC. Amino acids: CASSQPEHRAGANVLTF.

V is TRBV19 and J is TRBJ1-1; 9 nucleotides agree with TRBD1. The trim removed 5 bases at V and 5 bases at J, leaving 6 bases unmatched. The CDR3 runs to 14 residues. Germline V lookup: CDR1 LNHDA, CDR2 SQIVND (reference sequence). CDR3: CASSGGTGNTEAFF. The DNA of the CDR3 is TGTGCCAGTAGTGGGGGGACAGGGAATACTGAAGCTTTCTTT.

The V and J genes are TRBV7-6 and TRBJ2-7, with D uncertain. Trimming took 5 bases from V and 3 from J, leaving 11 bases between them. The CDR3 spans 13 residues. Looked up from germline, CDR1 is SGHVS and CDR2 is FNYEAQ. For the CDR3, the DNA is TGTGCCAGCAGCCGAAATGGGGTCTACGAGCAGTACTTC. Protein product: CASSRNGVYEQYF.

This chain uses TRBV29-1 with TRBJ2-7; either TRBD1 or TRBD2 may supply D (5 bases each). Germline V lookup: CDR1 SQVTM, CDR2 ANQGSEA. This CDR3 has 10 residues. The germline V and J ends were trimmed by 6 bases and 4 bases, with 7 bases remaining between them. CDR3 nucleotide sequence: TGCAGCGTGGGGGAGTACGAGCAGTACTTC. Protein sequence: CSVGEYEQYF.

The chain links TRBV27 to TRBJ1-4; TRBD1 matches 9 bases. The CDR3 runs to 13 residues. Germline assignment: CDR1 MNHEY and CDR2 SMNVEV (reference sequence). J was trimmed by 13 bases and V by 5 bases; bases with no gene match: 8. For the CDR3, the DNA is TGTGCCAGCAGTGCCAAAGGGACAGGGACACTGTTTTTT. It encodes CASSAKGTGTLFF.

This chain connects TRBV29-1 to TRBJ1-2; possibly TRBD1 for D (6 bases). Trimming shortened V by 5 bases and J by 5 bases, and 15 bases separated the two germline ends. The CDR3 has 13 residues. Germline CDR1 is SQVTM and CDR2 is ANQGSEA. The CDR3 protein is CSVLTEGEYGYTF. The CDR3 DNA sequence: TGCAGCGTTCTGACGGAGGGGGAGTATGGCTACACCTTC.